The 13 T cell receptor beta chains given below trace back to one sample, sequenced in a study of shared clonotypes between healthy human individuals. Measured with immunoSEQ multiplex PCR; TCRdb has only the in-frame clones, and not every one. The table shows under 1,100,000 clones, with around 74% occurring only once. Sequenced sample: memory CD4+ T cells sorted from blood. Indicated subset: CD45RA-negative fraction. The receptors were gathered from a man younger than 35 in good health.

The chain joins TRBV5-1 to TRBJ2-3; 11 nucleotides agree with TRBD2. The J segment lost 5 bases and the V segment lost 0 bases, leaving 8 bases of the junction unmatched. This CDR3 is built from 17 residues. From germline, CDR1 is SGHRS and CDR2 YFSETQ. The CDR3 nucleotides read TGCGCCAGCAGCTTGGCGATACTAGCGGGAGAAGGAGATACGCAGTATTTT. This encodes CASSLAILAGEGDTQYF.

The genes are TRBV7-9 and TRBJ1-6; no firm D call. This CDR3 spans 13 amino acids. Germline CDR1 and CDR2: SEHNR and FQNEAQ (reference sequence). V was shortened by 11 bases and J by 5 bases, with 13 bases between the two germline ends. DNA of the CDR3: TGTGCCCTCCCAGCGGGCAATAATTCACCCCTCCACTTT. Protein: CALPAGNNSPLHF.

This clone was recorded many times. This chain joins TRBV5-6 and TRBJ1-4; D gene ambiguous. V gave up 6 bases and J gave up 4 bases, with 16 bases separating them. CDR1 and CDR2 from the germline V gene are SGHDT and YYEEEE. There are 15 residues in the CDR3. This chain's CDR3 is CASTTNGKGNEKLFF. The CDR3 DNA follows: TGTGCCAGCACCACGAATGGGAAGGGTAATGAAAAACTGTTTTTT.

CDR3 coding DNA: TGCGCCAGCAGCTTGGCCCTGTTCAAAAATGAAAAACTGTTTTTT. Its translation: CASSLALFKNEKLFF. The chain uses TRBV5-1 and TRBJ1-4; D uncertain. The CDR3 covers 15 residues. V shed 0 bases and J shed 5 bases, with 11 bases lying between them. Germline CDR1 is SGHRS and CDR2 is YFSETQ.

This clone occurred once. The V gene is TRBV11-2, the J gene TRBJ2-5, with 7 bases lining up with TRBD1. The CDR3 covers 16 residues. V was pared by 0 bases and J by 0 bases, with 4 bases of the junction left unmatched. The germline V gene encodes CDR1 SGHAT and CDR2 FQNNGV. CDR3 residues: CASSLDPTGNQETQYF. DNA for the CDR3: TGTGCCAGCAGCTTAGACCCGACAGGGAACCAAGAGACCCAGTACTTC.

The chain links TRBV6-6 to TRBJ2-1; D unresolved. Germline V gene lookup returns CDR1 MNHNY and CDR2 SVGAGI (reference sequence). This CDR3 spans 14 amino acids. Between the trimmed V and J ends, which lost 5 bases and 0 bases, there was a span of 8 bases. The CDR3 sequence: CASSPTGSYNEQFF. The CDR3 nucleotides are TGTGCCAGCAGTCCCACGGGCTCCTACAATGAGCAGTTCTTC.

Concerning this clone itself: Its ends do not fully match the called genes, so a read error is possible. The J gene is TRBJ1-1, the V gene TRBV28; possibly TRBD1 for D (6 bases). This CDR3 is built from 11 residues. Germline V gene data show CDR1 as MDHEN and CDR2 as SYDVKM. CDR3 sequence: CASILRDTAFF. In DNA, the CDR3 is TGTGCCAGCATTTTACGGGACACAGCTTTCTTT.

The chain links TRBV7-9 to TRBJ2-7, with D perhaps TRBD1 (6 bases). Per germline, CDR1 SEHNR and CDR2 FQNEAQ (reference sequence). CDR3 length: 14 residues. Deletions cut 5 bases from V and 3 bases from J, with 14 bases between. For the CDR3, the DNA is TGTGCCAGCAGCCCATCAGGACAGTTCTACGAGCAGTACTTC. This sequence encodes CASSPSGQFYEQYF.

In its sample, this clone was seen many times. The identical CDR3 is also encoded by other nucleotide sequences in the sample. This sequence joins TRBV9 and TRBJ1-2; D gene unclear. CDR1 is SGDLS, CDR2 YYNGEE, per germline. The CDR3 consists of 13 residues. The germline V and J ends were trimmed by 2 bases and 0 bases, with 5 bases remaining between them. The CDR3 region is CASSVGANYGYTF. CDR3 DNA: TGTGCCAGCAGCGTTGGGGCTAACTATGGCTACACCTTC.

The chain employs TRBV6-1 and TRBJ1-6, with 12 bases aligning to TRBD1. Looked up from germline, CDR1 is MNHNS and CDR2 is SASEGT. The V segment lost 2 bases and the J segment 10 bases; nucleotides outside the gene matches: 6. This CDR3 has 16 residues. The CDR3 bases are TGTGCCAGCAGTGAACTGTGGGACAGGGGGCGATCACCCCTCCACTTT. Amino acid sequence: CASSELWDRGRSPLHF.

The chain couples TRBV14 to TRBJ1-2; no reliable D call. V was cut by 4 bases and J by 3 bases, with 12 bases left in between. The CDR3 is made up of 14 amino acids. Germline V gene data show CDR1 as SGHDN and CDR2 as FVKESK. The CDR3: CASSPLDPYYGYTF. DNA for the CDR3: TGTGCCAGCAGCCCCCTAGATCCCTACTATGGCTACACCTTC.

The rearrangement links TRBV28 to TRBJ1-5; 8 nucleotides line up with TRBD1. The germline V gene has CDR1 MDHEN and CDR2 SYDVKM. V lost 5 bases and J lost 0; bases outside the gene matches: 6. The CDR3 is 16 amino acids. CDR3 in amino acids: CASSPGTGYSNQPQHF. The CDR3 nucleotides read TGTGCCAGCAGTCCAGGGACAGGCTATAGCAATCAGCCCCAGCATTTT.

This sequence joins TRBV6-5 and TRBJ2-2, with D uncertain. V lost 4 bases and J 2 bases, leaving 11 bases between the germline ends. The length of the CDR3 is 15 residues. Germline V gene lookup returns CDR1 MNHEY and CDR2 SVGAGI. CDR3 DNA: TGTGCCAGCAGTTTTAAACAGCCTAACACCGGGGAGCTGTTTTTT. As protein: CASSFKQPNTGELFF.